Listed below are T cell receptor beta chains from one sample, sequenced in a study of CD8 T cells in ankylosing spondylitis. In TCRdb, the 5' RACE reads were re-called with MiXCR into one record per CDR3 protein. The repertoire holds around 390,000 distinct CDR3 sequences, with around 24% as singletons. Sequences were obtained from blood, either unsorted or a sorted T cell fraction (not recorded which). These receptors all come from a male donor with ankylosing spondylitis. Each CDR3 is given without its conserved first and last residue. Clone sizes are given selectively: once, few, many, or a class where the clone is expanded.

>.|TRBV6-5|TRBJ1-6
ASSYGDRVDSPLH
>few|TRBV4-1|TRBJ2-3
ASSPQGGVAGGADTQY
>.|TRBV29-1|TRBJ2-7
SVGDRGYEQY
>few|TRBV6-2/TRBV6-3|TRBJ2-2
ASSPRIPGELF
>few|TRBV4-1|TRBJ2-4
ASSHPQGRDIQY
>.|TRBV6-2/TRBV6-3|TRBJ2-7
ASDLDSVSYEQY
>few|TRBV7-9|TRBJ2-1
ASSFGSGGDEQF
>.|TRBV6-5|TRBJ2-2
ASSSHWTSAGELF
>.|TRBV12-3/TRBV12-4|TRBJ2-1
ASSFLSRGASIPD
>.|TRBV7-9|TRBJ2-1
ASRVTGAGGFEQF
>.|TRBV7-2|TRBJ2-3
ASSLLASGILTDTQY
>.|TRBV5-1|TRBJ1-3
ASSWGTGETAGNTIY
>.|TRBV13|TRBJ2-1
ASSLGVPGQGGNEQF
>.|TRBV25-1|TRBJ2-1
ASSGLGGGVYNEQF
>few|TRBV27|TRBJ2-7
ASSLTRRQVYEQY
>.|TRBV29-1|TRBJ2-1
SVEPWPGEQF
>few|TRBV9|TRBJ2-1
ASSARGETYNEQF
>.|TRBV10-3|TRBJ2-7
AIRSGSLGLTAYEQY
>.|TRBV5-1|TRBJ1-4
ASSPGRTFDGTNEKLF
>.|TRBV7-9|TRBJ2-7
ASSRTSGRYEQY
>.|TRBV13|TRBJ2-4
ASSLGGSTKNFQY
>few|TRBV11-2|TRBJ1-3
ASSLASGGGNTIY
>.|TRBV12-3/TRBV12-4|TRBJ1-1
ASSPYFPAGVSLNTEAF
>.|TRBV6-5|TRBJ2-3
ASSYASSGTDTQY
>.|TRBV20-1|TRBJ2-3
SASMAGGASDTQY
>.|TRBV18|TRBJ2-1
ASSRGTSRIWNEQF
>few|TRBV27|TRBJ2-1
ASSFAGSPSYREQF
>.|TRBV4-3|TRBJ1-1
ASSQAPQGLNTEAF
>few|TRBV4-2|TRBJ1-5
ASSQVDREVAQPQH